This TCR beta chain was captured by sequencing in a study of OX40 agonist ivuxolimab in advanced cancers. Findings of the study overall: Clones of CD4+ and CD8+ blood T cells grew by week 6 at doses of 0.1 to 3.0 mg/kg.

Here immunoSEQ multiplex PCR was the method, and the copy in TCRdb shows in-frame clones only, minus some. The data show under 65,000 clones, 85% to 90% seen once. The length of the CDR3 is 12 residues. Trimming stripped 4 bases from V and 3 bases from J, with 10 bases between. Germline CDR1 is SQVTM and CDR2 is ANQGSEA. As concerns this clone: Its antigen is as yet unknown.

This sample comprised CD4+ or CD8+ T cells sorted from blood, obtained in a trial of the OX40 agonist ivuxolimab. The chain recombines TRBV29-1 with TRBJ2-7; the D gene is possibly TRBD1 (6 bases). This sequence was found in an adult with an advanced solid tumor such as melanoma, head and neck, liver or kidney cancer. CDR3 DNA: TGCAGCGTTGCCAGGGGAGACTACGAGCAGTACTTC. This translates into CSVARGDYEQYF.